One sample yielded the 18 T cell receptor beta chains listed below, sequenced in a study of cytomegalovirus exposure and HLA in healthy donors. PCR primers comprised 60 Vbeta and 13 Jbeta primers. Measured with immunoSEQ multiplex PCR; TCRdb has only the in-frame clones, and not every one. The sample has some 180,000 clones, around 78% seen once. Sequences were obtained from PBMCs. The receptors were gathered from a woman between 25 and 40 years old in good health and CMV-seropositive.

The J gene is TRBJ2-4, the V gene TRBV28; 12 bases agree with TRBD2. With 8 bases clipped from V and 8 bases from J, the junction kept 10 bases outside the gene matches. Germline V lookup: CDR1 MDHEN, CDR2 SYDVKM. The CDR3 covers 15 residues. The CDR3 spells CASRGTSGSFHIQYF. Written as DNA, the CDR3 is TGTGCCAGCCGAGGGACTAGCGGGTCCTTTCACATTCAGTACTTC.

The chain carries TRBV6-5 and TRBJ1-1; D is ambiguous. CDR3 length: 13 amino acids. CDR1 is MNHEY and CDR2 is SVGAGI in the germline V gene. Trimming left V 4 bases short and J 0 bases short, with 6 bases between. CDR3 loop: CASSSGMNTEAFF. DNA for the CDR3: TGTGCCAGCAGTTCCGGGATGAACACTGAAGCTTTCTTT.

CDR3 in DNA: TGTGCCAGCAGTTTAGTGCACTCGCAAGCGGGTGGCTACACCTTC. It specifies CASSLVHSQAGGYTF. The chain employs TRBV28 and TRBJ1-2; D is undetermined. CDR1 is MDHEN, CDR2 SYDVKM, per germline. The length of the CDR3 is 15 residues. V was trimmed by 2 bases and J by 7 bases, leaving 17 bases between them.

The sample holds one count of this clone. This rearrangement joins TRBV4-1 to TRBJ1-3; D gene ambiguous. The CDR3 has 15 residues. Germline V lookup: CDR1 MGHRA, CDR2 YSYEKL. V lost 2 bases and J 3 bases, leaving 11 bases between the germline ends. CDR3 residues: CASSQPQSLGNTIYF. The CDR3 nucleotides are TGCGCCAGCAGCCAACCACAGAGTCTTGGAAACACCATATATTTT.

The chain couples TRBV7-3 to TRBJ2-3; the D gene is possibly TRBD2 (6 bases). Trimming stripped 4 bases from V and 6 bases from J, with 26 bases between. The CDR3 has 18 amino acids. Germline CDR1 and CDR2: SGHTA and FQGTGA. As DNA, the CDR3 is TGTGCCAGCAGCTCCACCCCCACCGGCTACGGGAGTTCTGATACGCAGTATTTT. Amino acid sequence: CASSSTPTGYGSSDTQYF.

The chain recombines TRBV2 with TRBJ2-5, with 10 positions matching TRBD2. The ends lost 7 bases at V and 3 bases at J; junction bases unmatched: 5. This CDR3 has 14 amino acids. Germline CDR1 reads SNHLY; CDR2 reads FYNNEI. The CDR3 loop reads CASNYGLAEETQYF. For the CDR3, the DNA is TGTGCCAGCAATTACGGACTAGCGGAAGAGACCCAGTACTTC.

This clone showed up just once. The CDR3 region is CASSPDPPSGEGTDTQYF. The CDR3 nucleotides are TGCGCCAGCAGCCCAGACCCCCCTAGCGGTGAAGGGACAGATACGCAGTATTTT. The V and J genes are TRBV4-3 and TRBJ2-3, with 7 bases fitting TRBD2. Germline values: CDR1 LGHNA, CDR2 YSLEER. The V gene end was trimmed by 4 bases and the J gene end by 3 bases; junction bases not matched to a gene: 16. The CDR3 is made up of 18 amino acids.

The V and J genes are TRBV2 and TRBJ1-1; the D is unclear. Germline V CDR1 and CDR2: SNHLY, FYNNEI. Deletions cut 10 bases from V and 5 bases from J, with 11 bases between. The CDR3 length is 11 residues. CDR3 bases: TGTGCCACCGGGCGGGGTACTGAAGCTTTCTTT. This encodes CATGRGTEAFF. The full variable domain, in which reference TRBV2 and TRBJ1-1 provide the parts outside the CDR3, is EPEVTQTPSHQVTQMGQEVILRCVPISNHLYFYWYRQILGQKVEFLVSFYNNEISEKSEIFDDQFSVERPDGSNFTLKIRSTKLEDSAMYFCATGRGTEAFFGQGTRLTVV.

The chain recombines TRBV4-1 with TRBJ2-3; 7 positions match TRBD1. The CDR3 length is 15 residues. Looked up from germline, CDR1 is MGHRA and CDR2 is YSYEKL. Losses at the gene ends were 4 bases for V and 0 bases for J; bases not matched to a gene: 4. CDR3 residues: CASSREGASTDTQYF. The CDR3 DNA follows: TGCGCCAGCAGCCGTGAGGGGGCTAGCACAGATACGCAGTATTTT.

The chain uses TRBV30 and TRBJ1-2, with 8 bases matching TRBD1. The J segment lost 4 bases and the V segment lost 2 bases, leaving 6 bases of the junction unmatched. Germline values: CDR1 GTSNPN, CDR2 SVGIG (reference sequence). The CDR3 consists of 14 residues. The CDR3 bases are TGTGCCTGGAGTCAGGTACAGGGGGGCTATGGCTACACCTTC. Encoded protein: CAWSQVQGGYGYTF.

The chain joins TRBV6-1 to TRBJ2-5; 8 bases agree with TRBD1. V lost 5 bases to trimming and J lost 0 bases; unmatched junction nucleotides: 2. The CDR3 runs 14 residues. Germline V gene sequence: CDR1 MNHNS, CDR2 SASEGT. The CDR3: CASSSDRDQETQYF. Written as DNA, the CDR3 is TGTGCCAGCAGTTCGGACAGGGACCAAGAGACCCAGTACTTC.

The chain employs TRBV6-5 and TRBJ2-1; TRBD2 matches at 7 bases. In germline, CDR1 is MNHEY, CDR2 SVGAGI. The V segment lost 6 bases and the J segment 1 base; nucleotides outside the gene matches: 3. This CDR3 spans 14 amino acids. CDR3 sequence (DNA): TGTGCCAGCAGCCGGGAGGAATCCTACAATGAGCAGTTCTTC. It translates to CASSREESYNEQFF.

The J gene is TRBJ1-1, the V gene TRBV20-1; a weak D match, TRBD1 (5 bases). This CDR3 spans 10 amino acids. V was shortened by 3 bases and J by 10 bases, with 9 bases between the two germline ends. The germline V gene encodes CDR1 DFQATT and CDR2 SNEGSKA (reference sequence). This CDR3 is CSASQGLAFF. CDR3 nucleotides: TGCAGTGCTAGTCAGGGCCTAGCTTTCTTT.

This chain joins TRBV7-6 and TRBJ2-1; 7 bases line up with TRBD1. V trimming: 4 bases; J trimming: 3 bases; junction bases outside the gene matches: 6. Germline V CDR1 and CDR2: SGHVS, FNYEAQ. The CDR3 totals 15 residues. CDR3 DNA sequence: TGTGCCAGCAGCTCCTCCGGGACAGTCTACAATGAGCAGTTCTTC. This gives the protein CASSSSGTVYNEQFF. Full variable domain (outside the CDR3, taken from reference TRBV7-6 and TRBJ2-1): GAGVSQSPRYKVTKRGQDVALRCDPISGHVSLYWYRQALGQGPEFLTYFNYEAQQDKSGLPNDRFSAERPEGSISTLTIQRTEQRDSAMYRCASSSSGTVYNEQFFGPGTRLTVL.

The V call is TRBV6-6, the J call TRBJ1-6; 9 nucleotides line up with TRBD1. Unmatched junction bases numbered 10, after V lost 6 bases and J lost 7 bases. Germline V gene sequence: CDR1 MNHNY, CDR2 SVGAGI (reference sequence). The CDR3 runs 16 residues. CDR3 sequence: CASRGYRGRKNSPLHF. Written as DNA, the CDR3 is TGTGCCAGCAGGGGTTACAGGGGGCGGAAAAATTCACCCCTCCACTTT.

The chain couples TRBV5-1 to TRBJ1-2, with 7 positions matching TRBD1. Germline CDR1 and CDR2: SGHRS and YFSETQ. The junction had 14 bases not matched to a gene; V was cut back by 4 bases and J by 8 bases. The CDR3 runs to 15 residues. The CDR3 DNA follows: TGCGCCAGCAGCGTAACCACAGGGGCCGTAGAGGGCTACACCTTC. This encodes CASSVTTGAVEGYTF. The full variable domain, its missing parts supplied by reference TRBV5-1 and TRBJ1-2, is KAGVTQTPRYLIKTRGQQVTLSCSPISGHRSVSWYQQTPGQGLQFLFEYFSETQRNKGNFPGRFSGRQFSNSRSEMNVSTLELGDSALYLCASSVTTGAVEGYTFGSGTRLTVV.

This clone was seen at least ten times. The chain links TRBV6-4 to TRBJ2-6; TRBD1 is a possible D gene (5 bases). Germline-derived CDR1 and CDR2 are MRHNA and SNTAGT. The CDR3 has 14 amino acids. V lost 8 bases and J 2 bases, leaving 10 bases between the germline ends. This CDR3 is CASAPGPGANVLTF. Written as DNA, the CDR3 is TGTGCCAGCGCTCCAGGGCCTGGGGCCAACGTCCTGACTTTC.

This clone was picked up a small number of times. V and J are TRBV7-2 and TRBJ2-3; 14 bases line up with TRBD2. The CDR3 has 19 amino acids. J gave up 3 bases and V 6 bases, and 14 bases lay outside the gene matches. The germline V gene has CDR1 SGHTA and CDR2 FQGNSA. The DNA for the CDR3 is TGTGCCAGCAGTGGTTGGGGACTAGCGGGAGAGAAAGGGACAGATACGCAGTATTTT. Its translation is CASSGWGLAGEKGTDTQYF.